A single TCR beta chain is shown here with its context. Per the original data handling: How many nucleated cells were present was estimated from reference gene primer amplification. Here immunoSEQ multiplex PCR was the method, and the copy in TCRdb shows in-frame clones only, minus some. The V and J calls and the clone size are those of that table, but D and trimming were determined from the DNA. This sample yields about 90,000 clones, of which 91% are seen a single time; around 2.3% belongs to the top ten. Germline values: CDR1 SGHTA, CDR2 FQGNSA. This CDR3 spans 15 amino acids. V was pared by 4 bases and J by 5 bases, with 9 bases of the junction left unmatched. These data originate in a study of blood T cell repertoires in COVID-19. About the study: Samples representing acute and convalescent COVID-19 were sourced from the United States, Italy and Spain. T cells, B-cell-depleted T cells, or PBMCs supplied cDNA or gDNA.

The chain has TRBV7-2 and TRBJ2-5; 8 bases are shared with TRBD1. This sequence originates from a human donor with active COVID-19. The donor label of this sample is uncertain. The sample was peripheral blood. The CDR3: CASSSFPRGRETQYF. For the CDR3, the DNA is TGTGCCAGCAGCTCTTTCCCCAGGGGGCGGGAGACCCAGTACTTC.